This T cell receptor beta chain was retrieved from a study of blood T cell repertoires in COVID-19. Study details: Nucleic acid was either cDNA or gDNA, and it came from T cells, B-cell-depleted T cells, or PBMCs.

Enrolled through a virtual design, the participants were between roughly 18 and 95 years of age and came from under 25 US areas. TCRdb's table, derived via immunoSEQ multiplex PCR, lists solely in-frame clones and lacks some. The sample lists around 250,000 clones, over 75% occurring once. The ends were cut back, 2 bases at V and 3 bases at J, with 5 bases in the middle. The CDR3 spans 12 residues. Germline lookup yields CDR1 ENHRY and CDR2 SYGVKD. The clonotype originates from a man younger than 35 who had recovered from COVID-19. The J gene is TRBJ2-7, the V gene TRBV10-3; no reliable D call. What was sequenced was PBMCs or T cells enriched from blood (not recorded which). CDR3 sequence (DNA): TGTGCCATCAGTGAGGGAGACTACGAGCAGTACTTC. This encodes CAISEGDYEQYF.